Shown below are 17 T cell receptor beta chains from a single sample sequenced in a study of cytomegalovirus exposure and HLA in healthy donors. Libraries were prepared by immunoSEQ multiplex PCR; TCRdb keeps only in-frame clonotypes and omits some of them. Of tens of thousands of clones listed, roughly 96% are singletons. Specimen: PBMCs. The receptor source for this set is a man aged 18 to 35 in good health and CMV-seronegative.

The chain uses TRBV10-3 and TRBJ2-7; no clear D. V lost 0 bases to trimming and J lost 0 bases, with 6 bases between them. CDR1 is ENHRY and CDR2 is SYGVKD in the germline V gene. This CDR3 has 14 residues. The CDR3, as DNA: TGTGCCATCAGTGAGTCGCGCAACTCCTACGAGCAGTACTTC. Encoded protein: CAISESRNSYEQYF.

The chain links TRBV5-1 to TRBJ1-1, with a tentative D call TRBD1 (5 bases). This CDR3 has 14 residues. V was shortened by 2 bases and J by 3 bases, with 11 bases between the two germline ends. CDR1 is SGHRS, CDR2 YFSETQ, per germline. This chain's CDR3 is CASSFLKGHTEAFF. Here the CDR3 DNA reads TGCGCCAGCAGCTTCCTCAAGGGGCACACTGAAGCTTTCTTT. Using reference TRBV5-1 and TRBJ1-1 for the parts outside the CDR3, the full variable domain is KAGVTQTPRYLIKTRGQQVTLSCSPISGHRSVSWYQQTPGQGLQFLFEYFSETQRNKGNFPGRFSGRQFSNSRSEMNVSTLELGDSALYLCASSFLKGHTEAFFGQGTRLTVV.

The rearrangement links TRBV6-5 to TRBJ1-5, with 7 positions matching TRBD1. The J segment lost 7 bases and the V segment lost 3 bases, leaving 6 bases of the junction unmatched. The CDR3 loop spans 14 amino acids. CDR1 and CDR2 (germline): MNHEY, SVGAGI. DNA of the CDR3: TGTGCCAGCAGTTATGACAGGGTGGAACAGCCCCAGCATTTT. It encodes CASSYDRVEQPQHF.

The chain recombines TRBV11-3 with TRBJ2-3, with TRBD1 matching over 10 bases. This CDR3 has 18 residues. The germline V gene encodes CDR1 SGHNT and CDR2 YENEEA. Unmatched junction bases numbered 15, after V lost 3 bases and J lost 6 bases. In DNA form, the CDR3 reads TGTGCCAGCAGCTTTCCGAGACAGGGGGCGCCCCCCACGGATACGCAGTATTTT. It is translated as CASSFPRQGAPPTDTQYF.

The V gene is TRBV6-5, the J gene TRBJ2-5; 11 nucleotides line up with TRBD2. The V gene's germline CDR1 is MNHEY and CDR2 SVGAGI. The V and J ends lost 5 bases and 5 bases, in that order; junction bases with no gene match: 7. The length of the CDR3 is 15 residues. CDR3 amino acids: CASSTLTSGTETQYF. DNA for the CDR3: TGTGCCAGCAGTACCCTGACTAGCGGGACGGAGACCCAGTACTTC.

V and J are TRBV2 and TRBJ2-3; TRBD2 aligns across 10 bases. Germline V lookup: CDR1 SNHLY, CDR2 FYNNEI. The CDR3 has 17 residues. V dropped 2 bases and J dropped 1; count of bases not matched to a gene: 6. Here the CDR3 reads CASSELVAGGGTDTQYF. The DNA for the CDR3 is TGTGCCAGCAGTGAATTGGTAGCGGGAGGTGGCACAGATACGCAGTATTTT.

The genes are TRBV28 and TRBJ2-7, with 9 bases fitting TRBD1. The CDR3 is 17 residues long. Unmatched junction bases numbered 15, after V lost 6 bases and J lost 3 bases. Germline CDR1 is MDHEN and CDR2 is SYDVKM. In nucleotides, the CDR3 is TGTGCCAGCAGGCTATACGACAGGACAGGGGAAGGCTACGAGCAGTACTTC. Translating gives CASRLYDRTGEGYEQYF.

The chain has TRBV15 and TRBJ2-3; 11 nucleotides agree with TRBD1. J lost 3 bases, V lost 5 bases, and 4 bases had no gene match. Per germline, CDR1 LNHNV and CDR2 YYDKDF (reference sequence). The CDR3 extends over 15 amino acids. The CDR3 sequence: CATSSGTGGTDTQYF. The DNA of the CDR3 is TGTGCCACCAGCTCCGGGACAGGGGGGACAGATACGCAGTATTTT.

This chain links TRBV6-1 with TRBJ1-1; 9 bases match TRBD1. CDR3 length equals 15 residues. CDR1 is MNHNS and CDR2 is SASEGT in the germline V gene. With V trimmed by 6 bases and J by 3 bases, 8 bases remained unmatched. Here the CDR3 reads CASSTGTGTYTEAFF. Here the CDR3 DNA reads TGTGCCAGCAGCACCGGGACAGGGACGTACACTGAAGCTTTCTTT.

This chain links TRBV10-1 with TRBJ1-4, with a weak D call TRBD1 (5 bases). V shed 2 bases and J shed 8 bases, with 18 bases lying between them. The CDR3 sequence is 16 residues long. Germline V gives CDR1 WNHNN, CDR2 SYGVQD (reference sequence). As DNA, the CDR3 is TGCGCCAGCAGTGAGGAGAGACAGTCCTGGTTAGAAAAACTGTTTTTT. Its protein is CASSEERQSWLEKLFF.

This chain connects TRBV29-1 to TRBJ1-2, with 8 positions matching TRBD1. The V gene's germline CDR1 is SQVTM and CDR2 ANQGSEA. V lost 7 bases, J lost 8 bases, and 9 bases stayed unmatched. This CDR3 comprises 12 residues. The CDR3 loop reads CSADRDRRGYTF. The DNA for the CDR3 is TGCAGCGCGGACCGGGACAGGAGGGGCTACACCTTC.

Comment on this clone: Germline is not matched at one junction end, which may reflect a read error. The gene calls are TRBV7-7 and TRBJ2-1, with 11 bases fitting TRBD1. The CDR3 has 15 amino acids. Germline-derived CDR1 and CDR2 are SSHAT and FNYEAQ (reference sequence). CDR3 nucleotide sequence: TGTGCTAGCAGCTTTGGGACAGGGGGGAACAATGAGCAGTTCTTC. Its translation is CASSFGTGGNNEQFF.

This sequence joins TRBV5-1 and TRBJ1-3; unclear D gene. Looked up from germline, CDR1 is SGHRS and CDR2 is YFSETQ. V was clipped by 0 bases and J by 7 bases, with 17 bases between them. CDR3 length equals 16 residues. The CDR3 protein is CASSLEGLPTRNTIYF. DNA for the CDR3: TGCGCCAGCAGCTTGGAAGGCCTTCCAACGCGGAACACCATATATTTT. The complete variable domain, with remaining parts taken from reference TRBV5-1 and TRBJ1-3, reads KAGVTQTPRYLIKTRGQQVTLSCSPISGHRSVSWYQQTPGQGLQFLFEYFSETQRNKGNFPGRFSGRQFSNSRSEMNVSTLELGDSALYLCASSLEGLPTRNTIYFGEGSWLTVV.

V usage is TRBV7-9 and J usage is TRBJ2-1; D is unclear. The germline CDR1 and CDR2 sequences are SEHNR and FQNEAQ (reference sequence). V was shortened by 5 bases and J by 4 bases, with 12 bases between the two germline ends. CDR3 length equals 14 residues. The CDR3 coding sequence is TGTGCCAGCAGCCAAACATCAGTATACAATGAGCAGTTCTTC. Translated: CASSQTSVYNEQFF.

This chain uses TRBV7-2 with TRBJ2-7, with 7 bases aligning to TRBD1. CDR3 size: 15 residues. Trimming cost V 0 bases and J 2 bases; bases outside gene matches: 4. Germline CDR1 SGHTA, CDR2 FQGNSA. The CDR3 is CASSLAIQGAYEQYF. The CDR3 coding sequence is TGTGCCAGCAGCTTAGCCATCCAGGGGGCCTACGAGCAGTACTTC.

In DNA form, the CDR3 reads TGCGCCAGCAGCGATAGCGGGAAGCCTAGCACAGATACGCAGTATTTT. The encoded protein is CASSDSGKPSTDTQYF. The chain recombines TRBV5-1 with TRBJ2-3; TRBD2 matches 8 bases. V gave up 4 bases and J gave up 0 bases; unmatched junction bases: 7. Germline lookup yields CDR1 SGHRS and CDR2 YFSETQ. This CDR3 is 16 amino acids long.

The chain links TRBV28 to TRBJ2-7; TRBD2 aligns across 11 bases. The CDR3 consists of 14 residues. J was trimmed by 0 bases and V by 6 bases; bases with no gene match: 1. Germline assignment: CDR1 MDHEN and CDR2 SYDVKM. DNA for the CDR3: TGTGCCAGCAGGGGGACTAGCGGCTCCTACGAGCAGTACTTC. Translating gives CASRGTSGSYEQYF. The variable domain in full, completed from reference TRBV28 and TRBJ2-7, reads DVKVTQSSRYLVKRTGEKVFLECVQDMDHENMFWYRQDPGLGLRLIYFSYDVKMKEKGDIPEGYSVSREKKERFSLILESASTNQTSMYLCASRGTSGSYEQYFGPGTRLTVT.